This paragraph covers one T cell receptor (beta chain) sequence. These data originate in a study of blood T cell repertoires in COVID-19. On the study more broadly: COVID-19 samples, acute and convalescent, were from the United States, Italy and Spain.

Germline V gives CDR1 SEHNR, CDR2 FQNEAQ (reference sequence). V was cut by 1 base and J by 6 bases, with 10 bases left in between. The CDR3 sequence is 14 residues long. Methods used by the authors: Nucleated cell number was recorded as an estimate derived from reference gene primer amplification. The method was immunoSEQ multiplex PCR; TCRdb's version includes in-frame clones alone and lacks a portion of them. That table gives V, J and clone size, and the DNA gave D and trimming. The table includes about 39,000 clones, approximately 85% detected once. The gene calls are TRBV7-9 and TRBJ2-1, with no clear D. The clonotype was recovered from an older man with acute or convalescent COVID-19. Sequencing was carried out using peripheral blood. This chain's CDR3 is CASSLGLSPNEQFF. CDR3 sequence (DNA): TGTGCCAGCAGCTTAGGACTCTCCCCCAATGAGCAGTTCTTC.